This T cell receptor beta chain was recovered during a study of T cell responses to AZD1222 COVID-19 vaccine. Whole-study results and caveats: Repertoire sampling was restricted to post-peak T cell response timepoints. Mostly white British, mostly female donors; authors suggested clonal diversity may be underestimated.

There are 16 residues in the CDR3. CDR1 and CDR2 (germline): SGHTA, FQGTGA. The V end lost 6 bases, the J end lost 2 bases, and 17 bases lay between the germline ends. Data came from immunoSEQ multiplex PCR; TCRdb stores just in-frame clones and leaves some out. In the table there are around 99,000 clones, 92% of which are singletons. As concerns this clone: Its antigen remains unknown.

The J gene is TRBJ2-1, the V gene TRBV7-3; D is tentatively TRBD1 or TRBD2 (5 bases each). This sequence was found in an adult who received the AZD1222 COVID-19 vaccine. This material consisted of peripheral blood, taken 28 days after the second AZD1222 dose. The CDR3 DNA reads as TGTGCCAGCAGTCCCGGGGCGAGGCAGACCTACAATGAGCAGTTCTTC. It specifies CASSPGARQTYNEQFF. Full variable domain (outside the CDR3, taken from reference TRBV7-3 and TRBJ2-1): GAGVSQTPSNKVTEKGKYVELRCDPISGHTALYWYRQSLGQGPEFLIYFQGTGAADDSGLPNDRFFAVRPEGSVSTLKIQRTERGDSAVYLCASSPGARQTYNEQFFGPGTRLTVL.